This T cell receptor beta chain was sequenced in a study of shared clonotypes between healthy human individuals. Study as a whole: Each donor's CD4 naive and CD4 memory cells filled three plates apiece, CD8 naive two, and CD8 memory one. Points from the study as a whole: Even with large depth, rarefaction showed that sorted-subset sequencing was incomplete. Some clonotypes were shared by all four sorted-subset donors, while others were not shared. The non-shared ones had lower generation probabilities than the shared ones.

The V gene lost 6 bases and the J gene lost 1 base, with 17 bases spanning the gap. This CDR3 is built from 16 residues. Germline values: CDR1 MRHNA, CDR2 SNTAGT. Concerning this clone itself: Its antigen is not known.

Several immunoSEQ 96-well plates shared each subset's DNA, each plate a replicate. The protocol was immunoSEQ multiplex PCR, while the TCRdb copy is restricted to in-frame clones and leaves out a portion. The sample includes some 2.4 million clones, approximately 93% seen only once; the top ten take approximately 0.35%. Sequencing input: naive CD4+ T cells from PBMCs. Stated subset: CD45RA+ positively selected. The chain couples TRBV6-4 to TRBJ2-3, with D perhaps TRBD2 (6 bases). The sequence came from a man younger than 30 in good health. Some clones in this sample may be carry-over from other donors' samples. The CDR3 protein is CASSYSGTRGTDTQYF. CDR3 coding DNA: TGTGCCAGCAGCTACTCCGGGACTCGAGGCACAGATACGCAGTATTTT.